This T cell receptor (beta chain) was recovered during a study of metastatic and nonmetastatic thyroid tumors. Per the original methods: Differences in CDR3 between clinicopathological groups were drawn on to build a classifier intended to discriminate distant-metastatic papillary thyroid cancer patients. Through MiXCR, TCRdb re-clonotyped the PCR reads. The V and J calls here are based on TCRdb, not the publication. Of approximately 32,000 clones in the sample, 15% to 20% are singletons; the top ten hold over 9.5%. No patient had received any treatment before thyroid surgery. This clone was recorded a few times. The germline V and J ends were trimmed by 5 bases and 4 bases, with 15 bases remaining between them. CDR1 is MNHNS and CDR2 is SASEGT in the germline V gene. The CDR3 covers 14 residues.

The source material was blood. The rearrangement links TRBV6-1 to TRBJ2-7, with D possibly called TRBD1 or TRBD2 (5 bases each). This sequence originates from a female donor with papillary thyroid cancer or a benign thyroid nodule (not recorded which). Some clones in this sample may be carry-over from other donors' samples. Written as DNA, the CDR3 is TGTGCCAGCAGTCCCGGGGCGGTCCGGTACGAGCAGTACTTC. Its protein product is CASSPGAVRYEQYF.